The present T cell receptor beta chain was sequenced within a study of cytomegalovirus exposure and HLA in healthy donors. The PCR made use of 60 Vbeta and 13 Jbeta primers. The table came from immunoSEQ multiplex PCR; TCRdb's copy has only in-frame clones and leaves some out. Of under 200,000 clones listed, approximately 80% are singletons. V gave up 4 bases and J gave up 5 bases; unmatched junction bases: 7. Germline V CDR1 and CDR2: SGHAT, FQNNGV. The CDR3 length is 14 residues. This chain uses TRBV11-2 with TRBJ1-2, with TRBD1 matching 7 bases. Material for sequencing was PBMCs. The TCR comes from a young woman in good health and CMV-seronegative. The CDR3 nucleotides read TGTGCCAGCAGCTCGGGGACAGCAGCATATGGCTACACCTTC. It translates to CASSSGTAAYGYTF.